Listed here are 15 T cell receptor beta chains from one sample, sequenced in a study of graft-versus-host responses after intestinal transplantation. Antigen specificity for these receptors is unknown. The method was immunoSEQ multiplex PCR; TCRdb's version includes in-frame clones alone and lacks a portion of them. Of about 130,000 clones listed, about nine tenths are singletons. This material consisted of unstimulated CD4+ T cells sorted from spleen or lymph node cells, taken before intestinal transplant. These receptors all come from a human donor who received an intestinal transplant.

V is TRBV7-3 and J is TRBJ2-5, with D possibly being TRBD1 (6 bases). The J call is uncertain, as TRBJ2-7 better fits the DNA end. The CDR3 totals 16 residues. Germline V gene lookup returns CDR1 SGHTA and CDR2 FQGTGA. The CDR3 sequence: CASSLTGTQGSYEQYF. Written as DNA, the CDR3 is TGTGCCAGCAGCTTAACCGGGACACAGGGATCCTACGAGCAGTACTTC.

About this clone: The junction departs from germline at one end; a sequencing error may be responsible. V gene TRBV30 combines with J gene TRBJ2-5, with 12 bases that match TRBD2. The CDR3 spans 15 residues. The germline CDR1 and CDR2 sequences are GTSNPN and SVGIG (reference sequence). The CDR3 coding sequence is TGTGCCTGGGGTGTACTAGCGGGAGGAGCAGAGACCCAGTACTTC. The encoded protein is CAWGVLAGGAETQYF.

This clone was counted a single time. This chain uses TRBV7-8 with TRBJ2-2; 9 bases are shared with TRBD1. The junction had 8 bases not matched to a gene; V was cut back by 3 bases and J by 6 bases. CDR3 length: 16 amino acids. Germline values: CDR1 SGHVS, CDR2 FQNEAQ. The CDR3 nucleotides read TGTGCCAGCAGCTTCCGGGACAGGGATTATCCCGGGGAGCTGTTTTTT. Translating gives CASSFRDRDYPGELFF. Based on the CDR3 plus reference TRBV7-8 and TRBJ2-2, the full variable domain is GAGVSQSPRYKVAKRGQDVALRCDPISGHVSLFWYQQALGQGPEFLTYFQNEAQLDKSGLPSDRFFAERPEGSVSTLKIQRTQQEDSAVYLCASSFRDRDYPGELFFGEGSRLTVL.

The chain links TRBV5-4 to TRBJ1-1; 7 nucleotides match TRBD1. The CDR3 has 16 amino acids. V gave up 4 bases and J gave up 0 bases; unmatched junction bases: 9. From germline, CDR1 is SGHNT and CDR2 YYREEE (reference sequence). The CDR3 region has the DNA TGTGCCAGCAGCAAAGCGGGACAGCTGCTGAACACTGAAGCTTTCTTT. It is translated as CASSKAGQLLNTEAFF.

V and J are TRBV4-2 and TRBJ2-7, with 9 bases fitting TRBD2. The length of the CDR3 is 15 residues. After removal of 4 bases from V and 3 bases from J, the junction contained 7 bases not matched to a gene. Germline V gives CDR1 LGHNA, CDR2 YNFKEQ. Here the CDR3 reads CASSPTTSGIYEQYF. As DNA, the CDR3 is TGTGCCAGCAGCCCTACGACTAGCGGAATCTACGAGCAGTACTTC.

The chain has TRBV6-1 and TRBJ1-1; 8 bases map to TRBD1. This CDR3 has 14 residues. The junction had 4 bases not matched to a gene; V was cut back by 5 bases and J by 2 bases. Germline V lookup: CDR1 MNHNS, CDR2 SASEGT. CDR3 amino acids: CASSFRGRNTEAFF. CDR3 nucleotides: TGTGCCAGCAGTTTCAGGGGGCGAAACACTGAAGCTTTCTTT.

The chain uses TRBV19 and TRBJ1-1, with D unclear. CDR1 and CDR2 (germline): LNHDA, SQIVND (reference sequence). Trimming removed 6 bases at V and 4 bases at J, with 15 bases between. This CDR3 has 14 residues. The CDR3: CASSPKGWSTEAFF. CDR3 in DNA: TGTGCCAGTAGCCCGAAGGGTTGGAGCACTGAAGCTTTCTTT.

This clone was recorded only once. The chain combines TRBV10-3 with TRBJ1-2; TRBD1 might be the D (5 bases). The CDR3 is 14 residues long. CDR1 is ENHRY and CDR2 is SYGVKD in the germline V gene. V shed 2 bases and J shed 8 bases, with 15 bases lying between them. Written as DNA, the CDR3 is TGTGCCATCAGTGAGGGGACCCCGGCCGGGGGCTACACCTTC. Translated, it gives CAISEGTPAGGYTF.

V and J are TRBV6-1 and TRBJ2-7, with 8 bases aligning to TRBD1. J gave up 3 bases and V 1 base, and 2 bases lay outside the gene matches. The CDR3 extends over 14 amino acids. Germline V CDR1 and CDR2: MNHNS, SASEGT. The CDR3 here is CASSEDRGDYEQYF. The DNA of the CDR3 is TGTGCCAGCAGTGAAGACAGGGGGGACTACGAGCAGTACTTC.

This chain links TRBV7-8 with TRBJ1-3, with D possibly being TRBD1 (5 bases). The CDR3 has 14 residues. V gave up 1 base and J gave up 4 bases, with 8 bases separating them. Germline V gene lookup returns CDR1 SGHVS and CDR2 FQNEAQ. The CDR3 nucleotides are TGTGCCAGCAGCTTAGGGACAACCGGAAACACCATATATTTT. Its translation is CASSLGTTGNTIYF.

CDR3 amino acids: CASSLGGPNEKLFF. CDR3 nucleotides: TGTGCCAGCAGCTTAGGGGGGCCTAATGAAAAACTGTTTTTT. This chain uses TRBV7-9 with TRBJ1-4; weak D call: TRBD1 (6 bases). Germline-derived CDR1 and CDR2 are SEHNR and FQNEAQ (reference sequence). The ends were cut back, 1 base at V and 3 bases at J, with 6 bases in the middle. The length of the CDR3 is 14 residues. Filled out from reference TRBV7-9 and TRBJ1-4, the complete variable domain reads DTGVSQNPRHKITKRGQNVTFRCDPISEHNRLYWYRQTLGQGPEFLTYFQNEAQLEKSRLLSDRFSAERPKGSFSTLEIQRTEQGDSAMYLCASSLGGPNEKLFFGSGTQLSVL.

The DNA for the CDR3 is TGTGCCAGCAGTCGTACGGGACTAGCGGGTTCTAGCACAGATACGCAGTATTTT. Translation: CASSRTGLAGSSTDTQYF. The J gene is TRBJ2-3, the V gene TRBV27, with 12 bases aligning to TRBD2. The CDR3 is 18 amino acids. The V gene end was trimmed by 5 bases and the J gene end by 0 bases; junction bases not matched to a gene: 9. Germline CDR1 is MNHEY and CDR2 is SMNVEV (reference sequence).

The chain recombines TRBV6-1 with TRBJ2-7, with 11 nucleotides matching TRBD2. CDR1 and CDR2 from the germline V gene are MNHNS and SASEGT. The CDR3 totals 17 residues. V dropped 3 bases and J dropped 1; count of bases not matched to a gene: 8. In DNA form, the CDR3 reads TGTGCCAGCAGTGATGCGGCACTAGCGGGAGTTTCCTACGAGCAGTACTTC. Its protein is CASSDAALAGVSYEQYF.

V gene TRBV9 combines with J gene TRBJ2-1, with 9 bases matching TRBD1. V shed 3 bases and J 3 bases; nucleotides not matched to a gene: 4. The length of the CDR3 is 15 residues. Germline assignment: CDR1 SGDLS and CDR2 YYNGEE. The CDR3 DNA is TGTGCCAGCAGCGAGGGGACAGGGAACTACAATGAGCAGTTCTTC. It is translated as CASSEGTGNYNEQFF.

This chain joins TRBV19 and TRBJ2-3; 8 nucleotides align to TRBD2. The CDR3 contains 18 residues. CDR1 and CDR2 from the germline V gene are LNHDA and SQIVND (reference sequence). The trim removed 2 bases at V and 2 bases at J, leaving 12 bases unmatched. For the CDR3, the DNA is TGTGCCAGTAGTATATCGGGAGGGCCTCGATTCCCCACAGATACGCAGTATTTT. It specifies CASSISGGPRFPTDTQYF.